This T cell receptor (beta chain) derives from a study of cytomegalovirus exposure and HLA in healthy donors. With 60 Vbeta and 13 Jbeta primers, the PCR was carried out. The protocol was immunoSEQ multiplex PCR, while the TCRdb copy is restricted to in-frame clones and leaves out a portion. The table lists around 120,000 clones, roughly 80% of them singletons. Trimming cost V 6 bases and J 6 bases, with 18 bases left between them. Germline V gives CDR1 MDHEN, CDR2 SYDVKM. The CDR3 is 15 residues long. Material: PBMCs. The chain has TRBV28 and TRBJ2-1; tentative D call: TRBD2 (6 bases). The TCR originated in a woman aged 40 to 50 in good health and CMV-seronegative. CDR3 DNA sequence: TGTGCCAGCAGCCCAGCTAGCGAACCCGTCAATGAGCAGTTCTTC. It encodes CASSPASEPVNEQFF.